This T cell receptor beta chain was recovered during a study of glioma-infiltrating T cells. Broader study findings: Above-expected tissue-blood divergence occurred in all gliomas, most in low-grade ones.

TCR alpha and beta CDR3 regions were amplified from RNA using iRepertoire nested multiplex PCR. Tissue mRNA or PBMC total RNA, roughly 90-450 ng, went into one-step reverse transcription and amplification. TCRdb passed the multiplex PCR reads through MiXCR, listing each CDR3 protein once. The sample yields approximately 120,000 distinct CDR3 sequences, 25% to 30% seen once. This clonotype was found many times. Its specificity is unknown. The junction differs from germline at one of its ends, possibly a read error. This CDR3 spans 11 amino acids. Per germline, CDR1 SGHTA and CDR2 FQGNSA. The TCR originated in a human donor with low-grade glioma or glioblastoma, undergoing nonglioma brain surgery, or in good health (not recorded which). This chain uses TRBV7-2 with TRBJ1-2; the D is unclear. Input material: glioma tissue, nonneoplastic brain tissue, or PBMCs (not recorded which). CDR3 in amino acids: CASSLGNGPLF. The CDR3 nucleotides read TGTGCCAGCAGCTTAGGGAATGGACCTCTCTTC.